This paragraph reports one T cell receptor (beta chain). Antigen specificity is unknown. A much larger clone lies one base from this, so it may be a read error. This entry belongs to a study of blood T cells in healthy people across ages. General observations from the study: Higher naive T cell percentage went strongly together with higher TCR beta diversity. The recorded TCR beta diversity per million T cells decreased in a roughly linear manner with age.

A J-beta primer mix and a sample-barcoded 5' primer were used in a second PCR of about 7 to 12 cycles. In TCRdb, the 5' RACE reads were re-called with MiXCR into one record per CDR3 protein. The table shows 550,000 to 650,000 distinct CDR3 sequences, with about 30% occurring only once. The CDR3 contains 14 residues. The germline gives CDR1 WSHSY, CDR2 SAAADI. Sample: blood. The sequence was collected from a woman older than 75 in good health. This chain joins TRBV10-2 and TRBJ2-1, with TRBD2 matching 11 bases. Here the CDR3 reads CAGSEFRTSGEQFF. CDR3 in DNA: TGCGCCGGCAGTGAGTTTCGGACTAGCGGGGAGCAGTTCTTC.